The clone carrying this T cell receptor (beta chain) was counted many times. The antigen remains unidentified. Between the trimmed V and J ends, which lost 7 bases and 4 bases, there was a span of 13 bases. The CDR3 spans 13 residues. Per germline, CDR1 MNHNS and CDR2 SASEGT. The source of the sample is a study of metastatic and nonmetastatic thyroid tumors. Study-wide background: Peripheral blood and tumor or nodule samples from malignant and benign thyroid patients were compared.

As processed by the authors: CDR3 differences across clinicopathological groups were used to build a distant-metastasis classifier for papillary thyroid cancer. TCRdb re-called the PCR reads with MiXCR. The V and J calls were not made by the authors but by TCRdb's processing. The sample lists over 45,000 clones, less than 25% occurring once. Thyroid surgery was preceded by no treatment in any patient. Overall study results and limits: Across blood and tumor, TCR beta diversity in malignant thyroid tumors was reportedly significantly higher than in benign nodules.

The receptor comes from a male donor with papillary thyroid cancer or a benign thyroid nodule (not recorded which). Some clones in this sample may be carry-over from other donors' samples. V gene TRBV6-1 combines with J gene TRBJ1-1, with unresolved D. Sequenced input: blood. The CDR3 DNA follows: TGTGCCAGCAAGCGGGAATCGATCACTGAAGCTTTCTTT. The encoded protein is CASKRESITEAFF.